This paragraph reports one TCR beta chain. Its matching antigen is unknown. At one of its ends the junction is not consistent with the germline gene, which may arise from a read error. This record comes from a study of T cells after yellow fever vaccination. Whole-study results and caveats: A secondary response was less intense yet reached its peak sooner, at day 5 versus 15. Of the clonotypes, a small share occurred in both CD4 and CD8 compartments. A large majority of primary-vaccination clones showed up again after the booster (roughly 96% CD4, around 85% CD8).

Template switching by 5'RACE produced TCR cDNA, adding a universal primer site and UMIs. TCRdb reprocessed the 5' RACE reads via MiXCR and lists one record per CDR3 protein. The sample lists a few hundred thousand distinct CDR3 sequences, less than 8.5% occurring once. The CDR3 is 18 residues long. CDR1 SNHLY and CDR2 FYNNEI come from the germline V gene. J is TRBJ2-7 and V is TRBV2; the match to TRBD2 covers 9 bases. This TCR came from a man under 40 who received the YFV17D yellow fever vaccine. The sequences come from CD4+ T cells sorted from PBMCs, collected 15 days after the yellow fever booster vaccination. Here the CDR3 reads CARSLQLGAGGGGYEQYF. CDR3 bases: TGTGCCCGCAGTTTACAACTAGGGGCGGGAGGGGGAGGCTACGAGCAGTACTTC.